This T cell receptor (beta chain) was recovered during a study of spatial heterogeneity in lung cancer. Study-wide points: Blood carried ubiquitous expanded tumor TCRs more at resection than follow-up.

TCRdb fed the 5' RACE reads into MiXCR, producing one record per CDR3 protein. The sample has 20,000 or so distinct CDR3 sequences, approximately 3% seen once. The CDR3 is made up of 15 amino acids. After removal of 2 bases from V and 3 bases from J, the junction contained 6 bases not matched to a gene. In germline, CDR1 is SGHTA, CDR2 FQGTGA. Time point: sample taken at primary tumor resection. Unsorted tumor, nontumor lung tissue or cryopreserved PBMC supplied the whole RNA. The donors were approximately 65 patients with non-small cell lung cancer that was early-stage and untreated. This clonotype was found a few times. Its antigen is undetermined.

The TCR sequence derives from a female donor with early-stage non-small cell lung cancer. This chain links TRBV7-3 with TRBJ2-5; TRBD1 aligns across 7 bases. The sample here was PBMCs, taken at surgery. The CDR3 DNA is TGTGCCAGCAGCTTAGGGTCCGGGACAGAAGAGACCCAGTACTTC. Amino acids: CASSLGSGTEETQYF.